This TCR beta chain was sequenced during a study of regulatory dendritic cells for organ transplantation (dated by TCRdb to between 2016 and 2019). With regard to the full study: The TCRbeta repertoires of sorted naive and memory CD4+ and CD8+ T cells were sequenced before and after allostimulation with regulatory or mature dendritic cells. On the study overall, not on this receptor specifically: Expansion of memory CD8+ clones was induced by allostimulation in both subjects, but more limited expansion appeared to be induced by regulatory dendritic cells than by mature dendritic cells. The repertoires of naive CD4+ and CD8+ T cells were highly diverse, while memory cell repertoires were less diverse, with memory CD8+ cells being the most oligoclonal. Only a couple of subjects were sequenced, and the authors noted considerable between-individual heterogeneity in the alloreactive memory CD8+ T cell pool. Among the resting subsets, the most alloreactive TCR clonotypes were found in memory CD8+ T cells.

Multiplexed two-step PCR with Vbeta-specific forward primers and Jbeta-specific reverse primers was used to amplify TCRbeta CDR3 regions. TCRbeta libraries were sequenced on an Illumina instrument through the immunoSEQ service. The source study handled its data this way. IMGT annotation was used to assign V, D and J genes, and synthetic CDR3 analogues were used to correct the counts for multiplex PCR bias. In the immunoSEQ Analyzer, repertoire clonality was calculated as one minus the normalized Shannon entropy. Fisher's exact test with Benjamini-Hochberg false discovery rate control was used to define clonal expansion, with two-tailed P<0.01. TCRdb limited this immuneACCESS table to in-frame rearrangements with V and J called. A share of clones is missing; checked studies link under half to unresolved V genes, and the rest is unexplained. Clone size and V and J calls were adopted from that table, with D and trimming inferred from the DNA. Counted in this sample were fewer than 40,000 clones; 80% to 95% of them appeared once. The ten most abundant clones make up over 0.1% of the sample.

This clone has a single count. The antigen it binds to is not known. No much larger clonotype is one base removed from it; base qualities were not supplied. The CDR3 runs 12 residues from the cysteine to the phenylalanine. This entry keeps only the CDR3 DNA: 36 bases, framed from base 1. The germline V gene specifies MDHEN as CDR1 and SYDVKM as CDR2. V lost 5 bases and J lost 6 bases; the stretch between them is 8 bases long. FACS was used to sort CD4+ or CD8+ cells into naive T cells, defined as CD45RA+, and memory T cells, defined as CD45RO+. A couple of healthy control subjects provided the T cells used for TCR sequencing. Sorted T cell subsets that were not stimulated were used as baseline controls for the mixed lymphocyte reactions. The Qiagen DNeasy Blood & Tissue Kit was used for extraction of genomic DNA.

The specimen was naive CD8+ T cells from blood. Per the publication, the cell subset or site label means: CD45RA+ naive T cells. The clonotype was recovered from a human donor in good health. The V and J genes are TRBV28 and TRBJ1-5; the D gene remains uncertain. The sequence in DNA is TGTGCCAGCAGTCCCCCTTTTCAGCCCCAGCATTTT. Its product reads: CASSPPFQPQHF.